One sample yielded the 5 T cell receptor beta chains listed below, sequenced in a study of blood T cell repertoires in COVID-19. Data came from immunoSEQ multiplex PCR; TCRdb stores just in-frame clones and leaves some out. Altogether 280,000 or so clones are present, approximately 83% being singletons, with the ten largest covering over 2%. Sequencing was performed on peripheral blood. Receptor source: a woman between 25 and 40 years old who had recovered from COVID-19.

The chain uses TRBV7-2 and TRBJ1-5; TRBD1 agrees at 9 bases. Trimming cost V 5 bases and J 7 bases; bases outside gene matches: 6. The CDR3 is 14 residues long. The V gene's germline CDR1 is SGHTA and CDR2 FQGNSA. The CDR3: CASSVGTGNQPQHF. CDR3 nucleotides: TGTGCCAGCAGCGTCGGGACAGGGAACCAGCCCCAGCATTTT.

This CDR3 is CASSVDRGSGNTIYF. CDR3 in DNA: TGTGCCAGCAGTGTCGACAGGGGCTCTGGAAACACCATATATTTT. This chain joins TRBV2 and TRBJ1-3; 8 bases agree with TRBD1. V lost 4 bases to trimming and J lost 0 bases; unmatched junction nucleotides: 2. Germline CDR1 is SNHLY and CDR2 is FYNNEI. The CDR3 runs to 15 residues.

The genes are TRBV4-1 and TRBJ2-5; possibly TRBD2 for D (6 bases). The germline gives CDR1 MGHRA, CDR2 YSYEKL. The CDR3 is 14 amino acids. Trimming removed 5 bases at V and 2 bases at J, with 12 bases between. In DNA, the CDR3 is TGCGCCAGCAGCGAATCGGGAGCACAAGAGACCCAGTACTTC. It encodes CASSESGAQETQYF.

V usage is TRBV28 and J usage is TRBJ1-5; D unresolved. Germline lookup yields CDR1 MDHEN and CDR2 SYDVKM. The CDR3 totals 17 residues. Trimming removed 2 bases from V and 2 bases from J, with 16 bases in between. The CDR3: CASSLMFLKGGNQPQHF. In DNA form, the CDR3 reads TGTGCCAGCAGTTTAATGTTTCTGAAAGGAGGCAATCAGCCCCAGCATTTT.

This chain connects TRBV30 to TRBJ2-5; 11 bases fit TRBD2. J lost 5 bases, V lost 2 bases, and 4 bases had no gene match. This CDR3 comprises 14 residues. CDR1 and CDR2 from the germline V gene are GTSNPN and SVGIG (reference sequence). The CDR3 sequence is CAWSPGLAAETQYF. The CDR3 DNA reads TGTGCCTGGAGTCCGGGACTAGCGGCGGAGACCCAGTACTTC.